This T cell receptor beta chain was found in a study of T cell responses to AZD1222 COVID-19 vaccine. Findings and caveats of the study: In all cases, repertoires were sampled only after the peak T cell response.

Profiled with immunoSEQ multiplex PCR; TCRdb holds only in-frame clones, not every one. The data hold under 150,000 clones, with 70% to 90% observed a single time. Points on this clone: Its antigen is not known.

The germline V and J ends were trimmed by 1 base and 5 bases, with 14 bases remaining between them. Germline V lookup: CDR1 MGHRA, CDR2 YSYEKL. The CDR3 contains 15 residues. This sequence joins TRBV4-1 and TRBJ1-1; no clear D gene. The sequence was collected from an adult in good health. This material consisted of peripheral blood, taken on day 0 of AZD1222 vaccination. CDR3 loop: CASSQGTLGGTEAFF. DNA of the CDR3: TGCGCCAGCAGCCAAGGGACTCTCGGTGGGACTGAAGCTTTCTTT.